This TCR beta chain was sequenced for a study of OX40 agonist ivuxolimab in advanced cancers. Repertoires were generated with immunoSEQ multiplex PCR, while TCRdb's copy carries only in-frame clones and drops some. In the table there are some 80,000 clones, approximately 94% of which are singletons. This CDR3 is built from 17 residues. Germline lookup yields CDR1 SGHTA and CDR2 FQGNSA. Losses at the gene ends were 1 base for V and 2 bases for J; bases not matched to a gene: 4. The chain couples TRBV7-2 to TRBJ2-1; 11 nucleotides align to TRBD2. This TCR derives from an adult with an advanced solid tumor such as melanoma, head and neck, liver or kidney cancer. The sequences come from CD4+ or CD8+ T cells sorted from blood, collected in a trial of the OX40 agonist ivuxolimab. DNA for the CDR3: TGTGCCAGCAGCTTAGTGGGGACTAGCGGAGCCTACAATGAGCAGTTCTTC. It encodes CASSLVGTSGAYNEQFF.